The 26 T cell receptor beta chains in this list originate from one sample, sequenced in a study of tumor and adjacent non-tumor tissue in lung cancer. A modified ARM-PCR protocol with three rounds of nested PCR amplified TCRbeta. TCRdb fed the multiplex PCR reads into MiXCR, producing one record per CDR3 protein. The sample includes around 75,000 distinct CDR3 sequences, 55% to 70% of them seen just once. This sample's RNA came from whole unsorted tissue. This non-tumor lung sample came from over 3 cm beyond the tumor edge. Sequenced sample: distant non-tumor lung tissue. The origin of the receptors is a woman aged 45-65 years with non-small cell lung cancer.

With regard to this clonotype: A much larger clone is a single base away; this may be a read error. This chain uses TRBV4-2 with TRBJ2-3; 15 bases align to TRBD2. The CDR3 is made up of 21 amino acids. Germline CDR1 is LGHNA and CDR2 is YNFKEQ. CDR3 sequence reads: CTSSQEGLAGGASSVADTQYF. DNA of the CDR3: TGTACCAGCAGCCAAGAAGGACTAGCGGGAGGGGCCTCTAGCGTGGCAGATACGCAGTATTTT.

For this clonotype: The conserved phenylalanine or tryptophan is not found at the CDR3 terminus, so this likely reflects a read error. This chain connects TRBV11-2 to TRBJ2-1, with a tentative D call TRBD1 (6 bases). The length of the CDR3 is 16 residues. CDR1 is SGHAT, CDR2 FQNNGV, per germline. Trimming took 0 bases from V and 5 from J, leaving 14 bases between them. CDR3 region: CASSLDLLGGHNEQFL. DNA for the CDR3: TGTGCCAGCAGCTTAGATCTTTTAGGGGGACACAATGAGCAGTTCCTC.

In this sample, this clonotype turned up many times. The chain carries TRBV6-5 and TRBJ1-4, with unresolved D. The CDR3 is 16 amino acids. The V gene's germline CDR1 is MNHEY and CDR2 SVGAGI. The V and J ends lost 0 bases and 8 bases respectively, with 16 bases between them. The CDR3 coding sequence is TGTGCCAGCAGTTACTCCGGGCCCAAAAATGGGGAAAAACTGTTTTTT. Its translation: CASSYSGPKNGEKLFF.

In regard to this clonotype: This sequence may be a read error, since a much larger clone differs from it by one base. This chain links TRBV12-3 or TRBV12-4 with TRBJ1-5; no clear D gene. There are 15 residues in the CDR3. The germline V and J ends were trimmed by 2 bases and 1 base, with 9 bases remaining between them. This chain's CDR3 is CASSLRASSNQPQHF. The CDR3 nucleotides read TGTGCCAGCAGTTTAAGGGCCTCGAGCAATCAGCCCCAGCATTTT.

Remarks on this clonotype: This clone may be a read error of a much larger clone one base away. The chain is built from TRBV12-3 or TRBV12-4 and TRBJ2-1; D may be TRBD1 (5 bases). Deletions cut 5 bases from V and 7 bases from J, with 12 bases between. The CDR3 is made up of 13 amino acids. CDR3 in amino acids: CASSTLAGNEQFF. DNA for the CDR3: TGTGCCAGCAGTACTTTAGCAGGGAATGAGCAGTTCTTC.

Points on this clonotype: Since no conserved phenylalanine or tryptophan closes the CDR3, a read error is the likely cause. The chain has TRBV29-1 and TRBJ2-3, with D perhaps TRBD1 (6 bases). Trimming cost V 6 bases and J 6 bases, with 13 bases left between them. The CDR3 is made up of 12 amino acids. From germline, CDR1 is SQVTM and CDR2 ANQGSEA. The CDR3 nucleotides read TGCAGCGTCGGACAGAGCGGCGATACGCAGTATTTG. It encodes CSVGQSGDTQYL.

Remarks on this clonotype: A much larger clone sits a single nucleotide away, making a read error possible. The chain combines TRBV20-1 with TRBJ2-5; 7 bases align to TRBD1. Germline-derived CDR1 and CDR2 are DFQATT and SNEGSKA (reference sequence). This CDR3 has 12 residues. The CDR3 bases are TGCAGTGCTCTGACAGGGAAAGAGACCCTGTACTTC. Protein: CSALTGKETLYF.

Regarding this clonotype: One junction end does not reproduce the germline sequence, and a read error may be involved. The V and J genes are TRBV20-1 and TRBJ2-5; D gene ambiguous. This CDR3 has 19 amino acids. CDR1 DFQATT and CDR2 SNEGSKA come from the germline V gene (reference sequence). This CDR3 reads CTASPSSGLLHVLRRTQYF. The DNA of the CDR3 is TGCACTGCTAGTCCTTCTTCCGGCCTACTACATGTCCTAAGAAGGACCCAGTACTTC.

This clonotype was counted many times. The J gene is TRBJ1-5, the V gene TRBV20-1; perhaps TRBD1 as D (6 bases). This CDR3 has 14 residues. The V gene lost 2 bases and the J gene lost 4 bases, with 12 bases spanning the gap. Germline V CDR1 and CDR2: DFQATT, SNEGSKA (reference sequence). The CDR3 nucleotides read TGCAGTGCTAGACTAGTTACAGGGAATCAGCCCCAGCATTTT. Its protein is CSARLVTGNQPQHF.

A word on this clonotype: Compared with germline, one end of the junction differs, possibly owing to a read error. The gene calls are TRBV7-9 and TRBJ2-7; D unresolved. The CDR3 consists of 13 residues. Germline CDR1 reads SEHNR; CDR2 reads FQNEAQ (reference sequence). CDR3 DNA sequence: TGTGACAGCAGCTTAGGAAGTAGTTACGAGCAGTACTTC. Translating gives CDSSLGSSYEQYF.

V and J are TRBV7-3 and TRBJ2-5, with D uncertain. The CDR3 spans 15 residues. Germline CDR1 is SGHTA and CDR2 is FQGTGA. V was shortened by 0 bases and J by 4 bases, with 12 bases between the two germline ends. The CDR3 loop is CASSLTPTTSETQYF. CDR3 coding DNA: TGTGCCAGCAGCTTAACGCCGACCACATCAGAGACCCAGTACTTC.

This clonotype was observed once. The final CDR3 position lacks the conserved phenylalanine or tryptophan, pointing to a likely read error. The chain has TRBV6-2 or TRBV6-3 and TRBJ2-7; the D is unclear. The CDR3 consists of 12 residues. In germline, CDR1 is MNHEY, CDR2 SVGEGT. V lost 10 bases, J lost 1 base, and 11 bases lay in between. In DNA, the CDR3 is TGTGCCAACGGGTTGACATCCTACGAGCAGTACCTC. It codes for CANGLTSYEQYL.

A few counts support this clonotype. A read error may account for a junction end that differs from germline. The chain joins TRBV11-2 to TRBJ2-6; tentative D call: TRBD2 (5 bases). CDR3 length equals 18 residues. From germline, CDR1 is SGHAT and CDR2 FQNNGV. Written as DNA, the CDR3 is TGTGCCAGCAGTTTAGATGGGCGGGCAAACTCTGGGGTCAACGTCCTGGCTTTC. Its translation: CASSLDGRANSGVNVLAF.

This clonotype came up many times. The V gene is TRBV4-2, the J gene TRBJ2-1; possible D gene TRBD2, 6 bases. Per germline, CDR1 LGHNA and CDR2 YNFKEQ. Trimming removed 1 base at V and 1 base at J, with 11 bases between. This CDR3 is built from 16 residues. DNA for the CDR3: TGTGCCAGCAGCCAAGTAAGTGGGAGGTCCTACAATGAGCAGTTCTTC. Amino acids: CASSQVSGRSYNEQFF.

The V and J genes are TRBV28 and TRBJ2-7; TRBD1 agrees at 10 bases. This CDR3 contains 13 residues. Trimming took 7 bases from V and 5 from J; bases not matched to a gene: 5. Germline V gene data show CDR1 as MDHEN and CDR2 as SYDVKM. The CDR3 loop reads CASIGTGVHEQYF. Written as DNA, the CDR3 is TGTGCCAGCATCGGGACAGGGGTACACGAGCAGTACTTC.

This chain connects TRBV11-2 to TRBJ2-3; D is perhaps TRBD1 (7 bases). CDR1 and CDR2 (germline): SGHAT, FQNNGV. The CDR3 loop spans 14 amino acids. V was clipped by 0 bases and J by 9 bases, with 13 bases between them. CDR3 bases: TGTGCCAGCAGCTTAGACTCAGGGGGGTCAACGCAGTATTTT. It codes for CASSLDSGGSTQYF.

Comments on this clonotype: This could be a read error, since a much larger clone is one nucleotide away. V gene TRBV6-2 or TRBV6-3 combines with J gene TRBJ2-1, with D possibly matching TRBD2 (5 bases). The CDR3 covers 13 residues. CDR1 and CDR2 from the germline V gene are MNHEY and SVGEGT. Trimming stripped 6 bases from V and 5 bases from J, with 11 bases between. The CDR3 DNA follows: TGTGCCAGCAGGGACTTAGGAAACAATGAGCAGTTCTTC. Amino acid sequence: CASRDLGNNEQFF.

A word on this clonotype: Its ends do not fully match the called genes, so a read error is possible. The chain employs TRBV11-2 and TRBJ2-2; D perhaps matches TRBD1 (6 bases). CDR1 and CDR2 (germline): SGHAT, FQNNGV. CDR3 size: 14 residues. The CDR3 DNA is TGTGCCGGCAGCAAAGACTGGGACACCGGGGAGCTGTTATTT. It is translated as CAGSKDWDTGELLF.

Concerning this clonotype: At one end the junction does not follow the germline gene, possibly because of a read error. The chain combines TRBV5-1 with TRBJ2-2; TRBD2 matches at 7 bases. Germline V lookup: CDR1 SGHRS, CDR2 YFSETQ. The CDR3 extends over 13 amino acids. The CDR3 bases are TGCGTCAGCAGCTCGGGAGGCACCGGGGAGCTGTTTTTT. Translating gives CVSSSGGTGELFF.

With regard to this clonotype: A much larger clone sits a single nucleotide away, making a read error possible. The V gene is TRBV12-5, the J gene TRBJ2-2; D not resolved. Germline V gives CDR1 LGHNT, CDR2 FRNRAP. CDR3 length: 11 residues. CDR3 DNA sequence: TGTGTTAGTGGACCGACCGGGGAGCTGTTTTTT. Protein: CVSGPTGELFF.

As to this clonotype: One junction end does not reproduce the germline sequence, and a read error may be involved. V gene TRBV11-2 combines with J gene TRBJ2-5, with D perhaps TRBD1 (6 bases). The CDR3 extends over 15 amino acids. The V gene's germline CDR1 is SGHAT and CDR2 FQNNGV. The CDR3 loop reads CATSLVRQAPIAQYF. DNA for the CDR3: TGCGCCACCAGCTTAGTTCGACAGGCCCCGATCGCCCAGTACTTC.

This clonotype was picked up one time. This could be a read error, since a much larger clone is one nucleotide away. The chain carries TRBV6-2 or TRBV6-3 and TRBJ2-7; D uncertain. CDR3 length: 11 amino acids. Looked up from germline, CDR1 is MNHEY and CDR2 is SVGEGT. The V end lost 6 bases, the J end lost 7 bases, and 10 bases lay between the germline ends. The CDR3 protein is CASRTGGEQYF. DNA of the CDR3: TGTGCCAGCAGGACTGGCGGAGAGCAGTACTTC.

The chain combines TRBV7-2 with TRBJ1-6; D is unclear. This CDR3 is built from 15 residues. The germline V gene has CDR1 SGHTA and CDR2 FQGNSA. V lost 4 bases to trimming and J lost 8 bases, with 15 bases between them. The CDR3 coding sequence is TGTGCCAGCAGCTATAACCCTGATCGAGATTCACCCCTCCACTTT. Protein product: CASSYNPDRDSPLHF.

About this clonotype itself: A read error may produce the germline difference seen at one junction end. This sequence joins TRBV28 and TRBJ1-2, with unresolved D. CDR1 is MDHEN, CDR2 SYDVKM, per germline. The CDR3 loop spans 13 amino acids. Written as DNA, the CDR3 is TGTCCCATCCGCCCCGTAGATAACTATGGCTATACCTTC. Translated: CPIRPVDNYGYTF.

Turning to this clonotype: The CDR3 does not close with the conserved phenylalanine or tryptophan, likely indicating a read error. This rearrangement joins TRBV7-9 to TRBJ2-5; D is unclear. Germline CDR1 reads SEHNR; CDR2 reads FQNEAQ (reference sequence). The length of the CDR3 is 16 residues. The CDR3 sequence is CAISLLPTRLSETQYL. For the CDR3, the DNA is TGTGCCATCAGCTTACTTCCCACCAGGCTGTCGGAGACCCAGTACTTA.

This chain joins TRBV6-2 or TRBV6-3 and TRBJ2-1; TRBD2 matches 11 bases. Germline trimming cut 6 bases from V and 7 bases from J; bases unmatched to any gene: 5. Germline values: CDR1 MNHEY, CDR2 SVGEGT. This CDR3 spans 14 amino acids. CDR3: CASRTSGINNEQFF. The CDR3 DNA sequence: TGTGCCAGCAGGACTAGCGGGATTAATAATGAGCAGTTCTTC.